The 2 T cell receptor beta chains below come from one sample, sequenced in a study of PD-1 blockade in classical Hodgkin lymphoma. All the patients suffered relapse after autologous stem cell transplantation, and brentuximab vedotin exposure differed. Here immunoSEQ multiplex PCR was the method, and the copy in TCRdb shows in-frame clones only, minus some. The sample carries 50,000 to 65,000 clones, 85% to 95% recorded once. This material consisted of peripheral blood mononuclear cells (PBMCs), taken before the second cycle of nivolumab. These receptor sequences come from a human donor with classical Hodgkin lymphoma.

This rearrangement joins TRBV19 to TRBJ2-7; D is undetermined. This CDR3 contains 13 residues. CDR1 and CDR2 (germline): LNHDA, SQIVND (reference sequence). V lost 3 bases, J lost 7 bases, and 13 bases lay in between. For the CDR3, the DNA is TGTGCCAGTAGTATGTTTCTTCTTCGGGAGCAGTACTTC. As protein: CASSMFLLREQYF.

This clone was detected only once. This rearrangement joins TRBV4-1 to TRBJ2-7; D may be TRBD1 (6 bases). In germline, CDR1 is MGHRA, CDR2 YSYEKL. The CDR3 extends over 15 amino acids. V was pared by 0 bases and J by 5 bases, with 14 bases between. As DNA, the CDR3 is TGCGCCAGCAGCCAAGAGTCGATCCAGGGGAACGAGCAGTACTTC. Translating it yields CASSQESIQGNEQYF.